This T cell receptor beta chain was obtained from a study of tumor and adjacent non-tumor tissue in lung cancer. Study context: Some 4.2 million productive TCRbeta reads were obtained per sample on average. Whole-study results and caveats: Compared with tumor, normal lung showed significantly lower TCR diversity. Higher tumor TCR diversity was associated with shorter survival.

Three rounds of nested PCR, following a modified ARM-PCR protocol, produced the TCRbeta library. TCRdb processed the multiplex PCR reads anew with MiXCR; each CDR3 protein has one entry. The sample carries approximately 120,000 distinct CDR3 sequences, about 63% recorded once. Details on this clonotype: Its specificity is unknown. A much more abundant neighbour one base away suggests this may be a read error.

This CDR3 is built from 13 residues. Germline loops: CDR1 DFQATT, CDR2 SNEGSKA (reference sequence). RNA was extracted from bulk tissue without any cell sorting. Distant lung tissue was collected more than 3 cm away from the tumor edge. Sample: distant non-tumor lung tissue. V gene TRBV20-1 combines with J gene TRBJ2-7; D might be TRBD1 (6 bases). This clonotype originated in a man aged 55 to 70 with non-small cell lung cancer. CDR3 loop: CSAGKGQFHEQHF. DNA for the CDR3: TGCAGTGCTGGAAAAGGACAGTTCCACGAGCAGCACTTC.